A single sample is the source of the 10 T cell receptor beta chains below, sequenced in a study of beta chain features in type 1 diabetes. Overall study findings and caveats: Shorter TCRB CDR3s, moderately but significantly so, were found in Type 1 diabetes patients in all four CD4+ subsets.

The entirety of the isolated RNA underwent reverse transcription, so expressed TCRB transcripts were sequenced. The table came from immunoSEQ multiplex PCR; TCRdb's copy has only in-frame clones and leaves some out. This sample has 250,000 to 350,000 clones, with roughly an eighth found just once. No antigen has been identified for these receptors. The specimen sequenced was naive CD4+ T cells from blood. The receptors stem from a man younger than 45 with type 1 diabetes.

The chain uses TRBV27 and TRBJ2-7; 9 bases align to TRBD2. V dropped 6 bases and J dropped 2; count of bases not matched to a gene: 8. The CDR3 contains 15 residues. From germline, CDR1 is MNHEY and CDR2 SMNVEV (reference sequence). The DNA for the CDR3 is TGTGCCAGCAGAGGTCCGACTAGCGGAACCTACGAGCAGTACTTC. Residues: CASRGPTSGTYEQYF.

A few counts support this clone. The genes are TRBV29-1 and TRBJ2-6; TRBD1 is a possible D gene (5 bases). From germline, CDR1 is SQVTM and CDR2 ANQGSEA. V lost 1 base and J 0 bases, leaving 7 bases between the germline ends. The CDR3 runs 15 residues. In DNA form, the CDR3 reads TGCAGCGTTGAAGGACAGACCTCTGGGGCCAACGTCCTGACTTTC. Residues: CSVEGQTSGANVLTF.

In this sample, this clone turned up a few times. The V gene is TRBV28, the J gene TRBJ2-1, with TRBD2 as a possible D gene (6 bases). This CDR3 is 15 amino acids long. V was cut by 3 bases and J by 5 bases, with 14 bases left in between. The V gene's germline CDR1 is MDHEN and CDR2 SYDVKM. The CDR3 DNA reads as TGTGCCAGCAGTTTTGCGGGGCGGGGTGACAATGAGCAGTTCTTC. Its translation is CASSFAGRGDNEQFF. Using reference TRBV28 and TRBJ2-1 for the parts outside the CDR3, the full variable domain is DVKVTQSSRYLVKRTGEKVFLECVQDMDHENMFWYRQDPGLGLRLIYFSYDVKMKEKGDIPEGYSVSREKKERFSLILESASTNQTSMYLCASSFAGRGDNEQFFGPGTRLTVL.

A remark on this clone: A junction end diverges from the germline sequence, so it may reflect a read error. The chain combines TRBV2 with TRBJ1-4; D is uncertain. CDR3 length: 12 residues. Germline loops: CDR1 SNHLY, CDR2 FYNNEI. The CDR3: CASSPDQDPHKF. In nucleotides, the CDR3 is TGTGCCAGCAGTCCCGATCAGGATCCCCACAAGTTT.

This clone was counted a few times. The V and J genes are TRBV9 and TRBJ2-7; a weak D match, TRBD1 (5 bases). This CDR3 has 15 residues. Trimming cost V 0 bases and J 4 bases, with 14 bases left between them. From germline, CDR1 is SGDLS and CDR2 YYNGEE. CDR3 DNA: TGTGCCAGCAGCGTAGCATCAGGGCCCAGTTACGAGCAGTACTTC. Translation gives CASSVASGPSYEQYF.

The chain couples TRBV7-3 to TRBJ1-2; D unresolved. The CDR3 runs 15 residues. V was clipped by 5 bases and J by 0 bases, with 13 bases between them. Germline values: CDR1 SGHTA, CDR2 FQGTGA. The chain's CDR3 is CASSPSGTANYGYTF. Here the CDR3 DNA reads TGTGCCAGCAGCCCGTCGGGAACGGCTAACTATGGCTACACCTTC.

This clone was seen only a few times. The chain joins TRBV5-4 to TRBJ2-3, with D hard to call. Germline V gene sequence: CDR1 SGHNT, CDR2 YYREEE (reference sequence). The V gene lost 2 bases and the J gene lost 2 bases, with 6 bases spanning the gap. CDR3 length: 13 residues. The CDR3 here is CASSLDTTDTQYF. The CDR3 DNA follows: TGTGCCAGCAGCTTAGACACCACAGATACGCAGTATTTT.

V is TRBV28 and J is TRBJ2-7, with 16 bases matching TRBD2. The V gene end was trimmed by 8 bases and the J gene end by 0 bases; junction bases not matched to a gene: 10. Germline CDR1 reads MDHEN; CDR2 reads SYDVKM. The CDR3 runs 18 residues. The CDR3 DNA reads as TGTGCCAGCCCACCCGGGACTAGCGGGAGGGCCAACTCCTACGAGCAGTACTTC. The encoded protein is CASPPGTSGRANSYEQYF. The whole variable domain, filled in from reference TRBV28 and TRBJ2-7, reads DVKVTQSSRYLVKRTGEKVFLECVQDMDHENMFWYRQDPGLGLRLIYFSYDVKMKEKGDIPEGYSVSREKKERFSLILESASTNQTSMYLCASPPGTSGRANSYEQYFGPGTRLTVT.

The gene calls are TRBV9 and TRBJ2-1, with TRBD2 matching over 16 bases. The V gene end was trimmed by 0 bases and the J gene end by 2 bases; junction bases not matched to a gene: 8. CDR3 length equals 20 residues. Germline CDR1 is SGDLS and CDR2 is YYNGEE. The CDR3 protein is CASSVASGTSGRDAYNEQFF. The DNA for the CDR3 is TGTGCCAGCAGCGTAGCTTCCGGGACTAGCGGGAGGGACGCCTACAATGAGCAGTTCTTC.

This clone turned up a few times. The J gene is TRBJ1-2, the V gene TRBV10-3; 8 bases align to TRBD1. V trimming: 6 bases; J trimming: 4 bases; junction bases outside the gene matches: 7. Germline V gene lookup returns CDR1 ENHRY and CDR2 SYGVKD. This CDR3 contains 14 residues. CDR3 coding DNA: TGTGCCATCAGACCGGACAGGGATAGCTATGGCTACACCTTC. This codes for CAIRPDRDSYGYTF.